This TCR beta chain came from a study of T cell changes during pregnancy in multiple sclerosis (dated by TCRdb to the late 2010s). A note on the overall study: The study looked at changes in the T cell repertoire across pregnancy in women with multiple sclerosis.

Library preparation employed the immunoSEQ multiplex PCR assay. TCRdb stores this immuneACCESS table with in-frame sequences only. Part of the clones is absent; in the studies checked, under half of the shortfall reflects unresolved V genes, and no reason is known for the rest. The sample table contains 83,000 or so clones; only one count was recorded for 94% of them. The top ten clones comprise around 1.8% of the sample. A word on this clone: Its target antigen remains unknown. The input lacks base qualities; no much larger clone sits a single base away.

The V and J ends are trimmed by 4 bases and 2 bases, leaving 14 bases between them. Taken from the germline V gene, the CDR1 and CDR2 loops are SGHRS and YFSETQ. Counted from cysteine to phenylalanine, this CDR3 has 15 amino acids. Left in the record is the CDR3 DNA by itself, 45 bases read in frame from the first base. Here the sequenced sample was peripheral blood, taken after pregnancy. Rearrangement joined TRBV5-1 to TRBJ2-3; the best D guess is TRBD2, with 7 bases matching. This clonotype was obtained from a female donor in good health, enrolled as a control in a pregnancy study. The DNA reads TGCGCCAGCAGCCGCAAAGGGGGGGACACAGATACGCAGTATTTT. It is translated as CASSRKGGDTDTQYF.